Below are 29 T cell receptor beta chains sequenced from a single sample in a study of T cell repertoires in cytomegalovirus infection. TCRdb fed the reads into MiXCR, producing one record per CDR3 protein. Of about 180,000 distinct CDR3 sequences listed, about an eighth were seen once; the top ten hold more than 20%. Sequenced: PBMCs. Source of these receptors: a human donor in good health (CMV status not recorded). Some clones in this sample may be carry-over from other donors' samples.

This clonotype has a handful of counts. This rearrangement joins TRBV20-1 to TRBJ2-2, with D maybe TRBD1 (6 bases). V lost 0 bases and J lost 3, with 11 bases in between. The germline gives CDR1 DFQATT, CDR2 SNEGSKA (reference sequence). CDR3 size: 15 residues. CDR3 in amino acids: CSARDTGQDTGELFF. The CDR3 coding sequence is TGCAGTGCTAGAGATACGGGACAAGACACCGGGGAGCTGTTTTTT.

This clonotype was recorded many times. The gene calls are TRBV7-2 and TRBJ1-1; no firm D call. The V and J ends lost 1 base and 3 bases respectively, with 9 bases between them. Germline V lookup: CDR1 SGHTA, CDR2 FQGNSA. This CDR3 has 14 amino acids. The DNA of the CDR3 is TGTGCCAGCAGCTTAGATGGGGTACACACTGAAGCTTTCTTT. Amino acids: CASSLDGVHTEAFF.

This clonotype appeared many times. This chain joins TRBV12-3 or TRBV12-4 and TRBJ2-2; D may be TRBD2 (5 bases). CDR3 size: 16 residues. Trimming stripped 1 base from V and 6 bases from J, with 15 bases between. DNA for the CDR3: TGTGCCAGCAGTTTAGGGTTGGGAGCGAGCTCCGGGGAGCTGTTTTTT. Translating it yields CASSLGLGASSGELFF.

The V gene is TRBV6-1, the J gene TRBJ1-2; D possibly corresponds to TRBD1 (6 bases). Germline values: CDR1 MNHNS, CDR2 SASEGT. V lost 7 bases to trimming and J lost 5 bases, with 17 bases between them. The CDR3 is made up of 14 amino acids. The CDR3 nucleotides read TGTGCCAGCACCTACAGGGATCAAGGGTATGGCTACACCTTC. It encodes CASTYRDQGYGYTF.

This rearrangement joins TRBV28 to TRBJ1-3, with no clear D. There are 15 residues in the CDR3. The germline CDR1 and CDR2 sequences are MDHEN and SYDVKM. V was trimmed by 7 bases and J by 4 bases, leaving 17 bases between them. The CDR3 region has the DNA TGTGCCAGCAACCTCCCGGGAGAGCTGGGAAACACCATATATTTT. This encodes CASNLPGELGNTIYF.

This chain links TRBV27 with TRBJ1-5; D gene uncertain. The germline V gene has CDR1 MNHEY and CDR2 SMNVEV (reference sequence). CDR3 length: 14 residues. V was trimmed by 2 bases and J by 1 base, leaving 6 bases between them. This CDR3 is CASSLEASNQPQHF. CDR3 nucleotide sequence: TGTGCCAGCAGTTTAGAGGCAAGCAATCAGCCCCAGCATTTT.

This clonotype was found many times. The chain is built from TRBV10-3 and TRBJ1-2; no clear D gene. V was cut by 4 bases and J by 7 bases, with 16 bases left in between. CDR1 and CDR2 from the germline V gene are ENHRY and SYGVKD. The CDR3 length is 14 residues. DNA for the CDR3: TGTGCCATCAGTGTCGCCGAAGCGATCTCTGGCTACACCTTC. Residues: CAISVAEAISGYTF.

This clonotype was counted ten times or more. The chain links TRBV7-2 to TRBJ2-7; 7 bases are shared with TRBD1. Germline CDR1 reads SGHTA; CDR2 reads FQGNSA. The CDR3 sequence is 13 residues long. Unmatched junction bases numbered 7, after V lost 1 base and J lost 10 bases. CDR3 sequence reads: CASSLGTGTAQYF. Here the CDR3 DNA reads TGTGCCAGCAGCTTAGGGACCGGGACAGCACAGTACTTC.

This rearrangement joins TRBV7-9 to TRBJ2-7; D possibly corresponds to TRBD1 (6 bases). The V and J ends lost 1 base and 3 bases respectively, with 16 bases between them. CDR3 length equals 16 residues. Looked up from germline, CDR1 is SEHNR and CDR2 is FQNEAQ (reference sequence). This CDR3 is CASSLEALGASYEQYF. The CDR3 bases are TGTGCCAGCAGCTTAGAGGCCTTGGGGGCTAGCTACGAGCAGTACTTC. Variable domain in full (rest from reference TRBV7-9 and TRBJ2-7): DTGVSQNPRHKITKRGQNVTFRCDPISEHNRLYWYRQTLGQGPEFLTYFQNEAQLEKSRLLSDRFSAERPKGSFSTLEIQRTEQGDSAMYLCASSLEALGASYEQYFGPGTRLTVT.

The V gene is TRBV6-5, the J gene TRBJ1-1; the D is unclear. CDR3 length equals 16 residues. Trimming stripped 1 base from V and 1 base from J, with 13 bases between. CDR1 and CDR2 (germline): MNHEY, SVGAGI. CDR3 bases: TGTGCCAGCAGTTACTTGACCCCTCCACCGAACACTGAAGCTTTCTTT. Protein sequence: CASSYLTPPPNTEAFF.

This clonotype was seen at least ten times. The chain has TRBV19 and TRBJ2-5, with 7 nucleotides matching TRBD1. Germline-derived CDR1 and CDR2 are LNHDA and SQIVND (reference sequence). The ends lost 8 bases at V and 3 bases at J; junction bases unmatched: 12. This CDR3 region has 15 residues. CDR3 loop: CASGQGGQGEETQYF. In nucleotides, the CDR3 is TGTGCCAGTGGCCAAGGAGGCCAGGGGGAAGAGACCCAGTACTTC.

This clonotype was observed many times. This chain connects TRBV7-8 to TRBJ2-7; 11 positions match TRBD1. This CDR3 contains 18 residues. J gave up 1 base and V 4 bases, and 12 bases lay outside the gene matches. Germline values: CDR1 SGHVS, CDR2 FQNEAQ. The DNA of the CDR3 is TGTGCCAGCAGCTCCTTGGACAGGGGGCAACGTGATTCCTACGAGCAGTACTTC. This sequence encodes CASSSLDRGQRDSYEQYF. Filled out from reference TRBV7-8 and TRBJ2-7, the complete variable domain reads GAGVSQSPRYKVAKRGQDVALRCDPISGHVSLFWYQQALGQGPEFLTYFQNEAQLDKSGLPSDRFFAERPEGSVSTLKIQRTQQEDSAVYLCASSSLDRGQRDSYEQYFGPGTRLTVT.

The V and J genes are TRBV6-2 or TRBV6-3 and TRBJ1-5, with TRBD1 matching 9 bases. Germline assignment: CDR1 MNHEY and CDR2 SVGEGT. This CDR3 has 19 residues. The trim removed 7 bases at V and 5 bases at J, leaving 21 bases unmatched. The CDR3 loop is CASTPLGTGILGSDQPQHF. The CDR3 DNA is TGTGCCAGCACCCCCCTCGGGACAGGGATACTCGGGTCGGATCAGCCCCAGCATTTT.

This clonotype has at least ten counts. A junction boundary mismatches the germline segment, possibly from a read error. This chain joins TRBV12-3 or TRBV12-4 and TRBJ1-6, with D perhaps TRBD1 (5 bases). The CDR3 runs 13 residues. The CDR3 DNA sequence: TGTGCCAGCAGATTAGGAAGGGGATCACCCCTCCACTTT. Translating gives CASRLGRGSPLHF.

This clonotype has only a few counts. The gene calls are TRBV11-2 and TRBJ2-3, with TRBD1 as a possible D gene (7 bases). The germline CDR1 and CDR2 sequences are SGHAT and FQNNGV. This CDR3 contains 13 residues. Trimming left V 5 bases short and J 6 bases short, with 12 bases between. CDR3 DNA: TGTGCCAGCAGCGCGGGACAGACGGATACGCAGTATTTT. Protein sequence: CASSAGQTDTQYF. Supplemented by reference TRBV11-2 and TRBJ2-3, the full variable domain reads EAGVAQSPRYKIIEKRQSVAFWCNPISGHATLYWYQQILGQGPKLLIQFQNNGVVDDSQLPKDRFSAERLKGVDSTLKIQPAKLEDSAVYLCASSAGQTDTQYFGPGTRLTVL.

V usage is TRBV30 and J usage is TRBJ2-7; no clear D gene. The CDR3 runs 11 residues. With 1 base removed from V and 8 bases from J, the gap between germline ends came to 9 bases. The germline CDR1 and CDR2 sequences are GTSNPN and SVGIG (reference sequence). CDR3 nucleotides: TGTGCCTGGAGTGCCCCGGAAAAGCAGTACTTC. Residues: CAWSAPEKQYF. The variable domain in full, with the rest retrieved from reference TRBV30 and TRBJ2-7, is SQTIHQWPATLVQPVGSPLSLECTVEGTSNPNLYWYRQAAGRGLQLLFYSVGIGQISSEVPQNLSASRPQDRQFILSSKKLLLSDSGFYLCAWSAPEKQYFGPGTRLTVT.

The sample holds many counts of this clonotype. This rearrangement joins TRBV7-2 to TRBJ1-3; D not resolved. V lost 4 bases and J lost 2, with 3 bases in between. This CDR3 comprises 12 residues. Per the germline V gene, CDR1 is SGHTA and CDR2 is FQGNSA. CDR3 loop: CASSSPGNTIYF. The DNA of the CDR3 is TGTGCCAGCAGCTCCCCTGGAAACACCATATATTTT. The variable domain in full, with the rest retrieved from reference TRBV7-2 and TRBJ1-3, is GAGVSQSPSNKVTEKGKDVELRCDPISGHTALYWYRQSLGQGLEFLIYFQGNSAPDKSGLPSDRFSAERTGGSVSTLTIQRTQQEDSAVYLCASSSPGNTIYFGEGSWLTVV.

The chain carries TRBV7-2 and TRBJ1-4; 9 bases are shared with TRBD1. The CDR3 covers 15 residues. V was pared by 3 bases and J by 5 bases, with 4 bases of the junction left unmatched. Germline V lookup: CDR1 SGHTA, CDR2 FQGNSA. CDR3 loop: CASSFLGQGNEKLFF. The CDR3 nucleotides are TGTGCCAGCAGCTTTCTGGGACAGGGAAATGAAAAACTGTTTTTT.

This clonotype has a count of ten or more. The rearrangement joins TRBV7-9 to TRBJ1-2; 7 bases line up with TRBD1. Per the germline V gene, CDR1 is SEHNR and CDR2 is FQNEAQ (reference sequence). The CDR3 sequence is 15 residues long. Trimming at V came to 5 bases and at J to 8 bases, leaving 14 bases not matched to a gene. The CDR3 DNA follows: TGTGCCAGCAGCCCTCGACAGGGCCCTACCGTGGGCTACACCTTC. Amino acids: CASSPRQGPTVGYTF.

The chain links TRBV4-1 to TRBJ1-4; D remains ambiguous. Germline values: CDR1 MGHRA, CDR2 YSYEKL. CDR3 length: 15 amino acids. V was shortened by 3 bases and J by 0 bases, with 8 bases between the two germline ends. In DNA, the CDR3 is TGCGCCAGCAGCCACCTGATTACAACTAATGAAAAACTGTTTTTT. Encoded protein: CASSHLITTNEKLFF.

This clonotype was seen at least ten times. This sequence joins TRBV7-8 and TRBJ1-2, with D perhaps TRBD1 (6 bases). Germline CDR1 SGHVS, CDR2 FQNEAQ. V was trimmed by 4 bases and J by 0 bases, leaving 12 bases between them. This CDR3 is built from 15 residues. The CDR3 loop is CASSSTGQTNYGYTF. The CDR3 bases are TGTGCCAGCAGCTCGACAGGCCAGACTAACTATGGCTACACCTTC. Full variable domain (rest looked up from reference TRBV7-8 and TRBJ1-2): GAGVSQSPRYKVAKRGQDVALRCDPISGHVSLFWYQQALGQGPEFLTYFQNEAQLDKSGLPSDRFFAERPEGSVSTLKIQRTQQEDSAVYLCASSSTGQTNYGYTFGSGTRLTVV.

The chain employs TRBV6-6 and TRBJ1-1; the D gene is possibly TRBD1 (6 bases). Trimming took 0 bases from V and 2 from J, leaving 10 bases between them. Looked up from germline, CDR1 is MNHNY and CDR2 is SVGAGI (reference sequence). This CDR3 has 15 residues. CDR3 region: CASSYSRGANTEAFF. DNA of the CDR3: TGTGCCAGCAGTTACTCGAGGGGGGCTAACACTGAAGCTTTCTTT.

This clonotype was found many times. The chain employs TRBV7-9 and TRBJ1-4; 9 nucleotides line up with TRBD1. The V gene end was trimmed by 5 bases and the J gene end by 5 bases; junction bases not matched to a gene: 6. CDR1 is SEHNR, CDR2 FQNEAQ, per germline (reference sequence). This CDR3 has 15 amino acids. For the CDR3, the DNA is TGTGCCAGCAGCCCCGGACAGGGGCCAAATGAAAAACTGTTTTTT. This sequence encodes CASSPGQGPNEKLFF.

The J gene is TRBJ1-1, the V gene TRBV5-4, with TRBD1 matching 8 bases. This CDR3 is built from 14 residues. The germline V gene encodes CDR1 SGHNT and CDR2 YYREEE (reference sequence). J lost 4 bases, V lost 4 bases, and 6 bases had no gene match. CDR3 residues: CASSGGQVVTEAFF. CDR3 sequence (DNA): TGTGCCAGCAGCGGGGGACAGGTGGTCACTGAAGCTTTCTTT.

At least ten counts were recorded for this clonotype. J is TRBJ2-1 and V is TRBV5-6; D unresolved. There are 12 residues in the CDR3. The germline V gene encodes CDR1 SGHDT and CDR2 YYEEEE. Trimming removed 2 bases at V and 8 bases at J, with 8 bases between. The CDR3, as DNA: TGTGCCAGCAGCTTCCCAAGGGATGAGCAGTTCTTC. It yields the protein CASSFPRDEQFF.

This clonotype was found many times. The CDR3 loop reads CASSNRDRGRIGTEAFF. In nucleotides, the CDR3 is TGTGCCAGCAGCAACCGGGACAGGGGGCGCATAGGCACTGAAGCTTTCTTT. This sequence joins TRBV7-8 and TRBJ1-1, with TRBD1 matching over 12 bases. V shed 5 bases, J shed 4 bases, and the junction held 11 bases outside the gene matches. The length of the CDR3 is 17 residues. CDR1 is SGHVS, CDR2 FQNEAQ, per germline.

The genes are TRBV19 and TRBJ1-1; D ambiguous. The CDR3 length is 16 residues. V dropped 4 bases and J dropped 5 bases, with 20 bases sitting between them. CDR1 and CDR2 (germline): LNHDA, SQIVND (reference sequence). The chain's CDR3 is CASSREAGGKMTEAFF. DNA for the CDR3: TGTGCCAGTAGTAGGGAGGCAGGAGGAAAGATGACTGAAGCTTTCTTT.

The sample holds a few counts of this clonotype. The gene calls are TRBV28 and TRBJ2-6; TRBD1 is a possible D gene (6 bases). Germline CDR1 reads MDHEN; CDR2 reads SYDVKM. The CDR3 sequence is 15 residues long. The V gene lost 8 bases and the J gene lost 0 bases, with 11 bases spanning the gap. CDR3 DNA: TGTGCCAGCGGACAGTTCGGCTCTGGGGCCAACGTCCTGACTTTC. Encoded protein: CASGQFGSGANVLTF.

The chain is built from TRBV28 and TRBJ2-2; no firm D call. The CDR3 totals 14 residues. The V gene lost 6 bases and the J gene lost 0 bases, with 8 bases spanning the gap. Germline-derived CDR1 and CDR2 are MDHEN and SYDVKM. Written as DNA, the CDR3 is TGTGCCAGCAGGGCGGTCGCGAACACCGGGGAGCTGTTTTTT. Its protein is CASRAVANTGELFF. The whole variable domain, remainder taken from reference TRBV28 and TRBJ2-2, is DVKVTQSSRYLVKRTGEKVFLECVQDMDHENMFWYRQDPGLGLRLIYFSYDVKMKEKGDIPEGYSVSREKKERFSLILESASTNQTSMYLCASRAVANTGELFFGEGSRLTVL.